The rows below give T cell receptor beta chains drawn from one sample of a study of OX40 agonist ivuxolimab in advanced cancers. Profiling relied on immunoSEQ multiplex PCR, and the TCRdb table lists in-frame clones only, not all of them. Found here are 60,000 to 85,000 clones, 70% to 90% of them singletons; the top ten hold more than 1.5%. The specimen comprised CD4+ or CD8+ T cells sorted from blood, sampled in a trial of the OX40 agonist ivuxolimab. The source of these receptors is an adult with an advanced solid tumor such as melanoma, head and neck, liver or kidney cancer. Both conserved end residues are part of each CDR3. D genes are given only for firm matches. Size values are once, few and many counts, or a class for expanded clones, and some rows have none.

TRBV7-9,-,-,TRBJ2-5,CASSLGEETQYF,TGTGCCAGCAGCTTGGGTGAAGAGACCCAGTACTTC
TRBV18,-,-,TRBJ1-1,CASSPGDVEAFF,TGTGCCAGCTCACCAGGGGACGTGGAAGCTTTCTTT
TRBV5-1,-,-,TRBJ1-3,CASSLPGGVSGNTIYF,TGCGCCAGCAGCCTCCCAGGTGGAGTCTCTGGAAACACCATATATTTT
TRBV20-1,-,-,TRBJ1-2,CSAGDFVYTF,TGCAGTGCTGGGGATTTTGTCTACACCTTC
TRBV6-5,few,-,TRBJ2-7,CASSPGRYEQYF,TGTGCCAGCAGTCCGGGACGGTACGAGCAGTACTTC
TRBV5-4,-,TRBD1,TRBJ2-1,CASSSRQGDNEQFF,TGTGCCAGCAGCTCTAGACAGGGAGACAATGAGCAGTTCTTC
TRBV2,-,-,TRBJ2-5,CASSERRYQETQYF,TGTGCCAGCAGTGAACGACGGTACCAAGAGACCCAGTACTTC
TRBV15,-,-,TRBJ2-1,CATSRDTDEQFF,TGTGCCACCAGCAGAGATACGGATGAGCAGTTCTTC
TRBV5-8,-,TRBD2,TRBJ2-5,CASTPWLAGGILQETQYF,TGTGCCAGCACTCCCTGGCTAGCGGGGGGGATCCTTCAAGAGACCCAGTACTTC
TRBV9,-,-,TRBJ1-6,CASSSNPGSRNSPLHF,TGTGCCAGCAGCTCAAACCCCGGTTCAAGGAATTCACCCCTCCACTTT
TRBV18,-,-,TRBJ1-2,CASSPGARSLGGVYTF,TGTGCCAGCTCACCGGGGGCTAGATCCCTCGGTGGGGTCTACACCTTC
TRBV7-2,-,-,TRBJ2-5,CASSLGAGAGGKTQYF,TGTGCCAGCAGCTTAGGAGCCGGGGCCGGGGGCAAGACCCAGTACTTC
TRBV6-5,-,TRBD1,TRBJ2-7,CASSSTGRQYF,TGTGCCAGCAGTTCGACAGGGCGGCAGTACTTC
TRBV2,few,TRBD2,TRBJ2-5,CASSDRSGGAPETQYF,TGTGCCAGCAGTGACCGGAGCGGGGGGGCCCCAGAGACCCAGTACTTC
TRBV7-2,-,-,TRBJ2-1,CASSYNSRVQFF,TGTGCCAGCAGCTACAATAGCAGGGTGCAGTTCTTC
TRBV5-1,-,-,TRBJ1-3,CASSLQGSGNTIYF,TGCGCCAGCAGCTTGCAGGGATCTGGAAACACCATATATTTT
TRBV6-1,once,-,TRBJ2-7,CASSERRWQYF,TGTGCCAGCAGTGAACGGAGATGGCAGTACTTC
TRBV7-3,-,-,TRBJ2-2,CASSFGRTANTGELFF,TGTGCCAGCAGCTTTGGACGGACAGCTAACACCGGGGAGCTGTTTTTT
TRBV5-1,-,-,TRBJ2-7,CASSLSVGQTYEQYF,TGCGCCAGCAGCTTGTCAGTAGGCCAAACCTACGAGCAGTACTTC
TRBV7-9,-,TRBD1,TRBJ1-1,CASRRNRGDTEAFF,TGTGCCAGCAGGCGGAACAGGGGGGACACTGAAGCTTTCTTT
TRBV4-3,-,TRBD1,TRBJ1-1,CASSRQGMNTEAFF,TGCGCCAGCAGTCGACAGGGCATGAACACTGAAGCTTTCTTT
TRBV19,-,-,TRBJ1-1,CASSTDRNTEAFF,TGTGCCAGTAGTACGGACAGAAACACTGAAGCTTTCTTT
TRBV6-5,-,TRBD1,TRBJ1-3,CASRPPTGSGNTIYF,TGTGCCAGCAGACCGCCGACAGGGTCTGGAAACACCATATATTTT
TRBV7-3,-,-,TRBJ2-2,CASSQTRANTGELFF,TGTGCCAGCAGCCAGACTAGGGCGAACACCGGGGAGCTGTTTTTT
TRBV18,few,TRBD2,TRBJ2-7,CASSTQPPTSGLGEQYF,TGTGCCAGCTCAACACAACCTCCGACTAGCGGCCTGGGGGAGCAGTACTTC
TRBV6-1,-,-,TRBJ1-1,CASSEAPQAREAFF,TGTGCCAGCAGTGAAGCCCCACAGGCTCGGGAAGCTTTCTTT
TRBV6-5,-,-,TRBJ2-7,CASRDAAAYEQYF,TGTGCCAGCAGGGACGCCGCCGCCTACGAGCAGTACTTC
TRBV5-1,once,TRBD1,TRBJ1-6,CASSSRGGPSPDNSPLHF,TGCGCCAGCAGCTCAAGAGGGGGCCCCAGCCCCGATAATTCACCCCTCCACTTT
TRBV6-5,-,-,TRBJ1-6,CASSRGRDYNSPLHF,TGTGCCAGCAGTCGGGGGAGGGACTATAATTCACCCCTCCACTTT
TRBV9,-,TRBD2,TRBJ2-1,CASSVVGGTSGFNEQFF,TGTGCCAGCAGCGTAGTGGGCGGGACTAGCGGCTTCAATGAGCAGTTCTTC
TRBV6-1,-,TRBD2,TRBJ2-4,CASSEVRLAGDGYF,TGTGCCAGCAGTGAAGTAAGACTAGCGGGGGACGGGTACTTC
TRBV7-2,-,TRBD1,TRBJ1-2,CASSPGTGYHGYTF,TGTGCCAGCAGCCCCGGGACAGGGTACCATGGCTACACCTTC
TRBV30,-,-,TRBJ1-2,CAWNPGRNYGYTF,TGTGCCTGGAACCCGGGAAGGAACTATGGCTACACCTTC
TRBV6-1,-,-,TRBJ1-5,CASSPQGSPGHF,TGTGCCAGCAGTCCACAGGGCTCGCCGGGGCATTTT
TRBV19,-,-,TRBJ2-5,CASSDSYERETQYF,TGTGCCAGTAGTGACTCTTACGAGCGGGAGACCCAGTACTTC
TRBV28,-,-,TRBJ2-2,CASSSRDTGERGELFF,TGTGCCAGCAGCTCACGGGACACCGGAGAAAGGGGGGAGCTGTTTTTT
TRBV11-2,-,-,TRBJ1-3,CASSRGAGPGNTIYF,TGTGCCAGCAGCCGTGGGGCAGGGCCCGGAAACACCATATATTTT
TRBV19,-,-,TRBJ2-3,CASSSQQTVDTQYF,TGTGCCAGTAGTAGCCAACAGACAGTAGATACGCAGTATTTT
TRBV27,-,-,TRBJ2-1,CASSLDFSGYMKNEQFF,TGTGCCAGCAGTTTAGACTTTTCAGGGTATATGAAAAATGAGCAGTTCTTC
TRBV7-8,-,-,TRBJ1-3,CASSLGSSGNTIYF,TGTGCCAGCAGCTTGGGAAGCTCTGGAAACACCATATATTTT
TRBV9,-,TRBD2,TRBJ2-2,CASSVNGRPNTGELFF,TGTGCCAGCAGCGTAAACGGGAGGCCTAACACCGGGGAGCTGTTTTTT
TRBV7-9,-,-,TRBJ1-1,CASSPSRGAWAFF,TGTGCCAGCAGCCCCTCCCGAGGGGCGTGGGCTTTCTTT
TRBV27,-,-,TRBJ2-3,CASSLRRGHTQYF,TGTGCCAGCAGTTTGCGACGGGGGCATACGCAGTATTTT
TRBV11-2,once,-,TRBJ1-3,CASSPTDTSGNTIYF,TGTGCCAGCAGCCCCACTGACACCTCTGGAAACACCATATATTTT
TRBV30,-,-,TRBJ1-1,CAWTVLRDTEAFF,TGTGCCTGGACAGTCCTACGGGACACTGAAGCTTTCTTT
TRBV11-2,once,TRBD1,TRBJ1-2,CASSPTGVYGYTF,TGTGCCAGCAGCCCCACAGGGGTCTATGGCTACACCTTC
TRBV30,-,-,TRBJ1-2,CAGPLRMAYGYTF,TGTGCCGGTCCCCTCAGGATGGCCTATGGCTACACCTTC
TRBV11-3,-,-,TRBJ1-1,CASSLPNTEAFF,TGTGCCAGCAGCCTCCCTAACACTGAAGCTTTCTTT
TRBV5-1,-,-,TRBJ2-7,CASSPVSSYEQYF,TGCGCCAGCAGCCCGGTGAGTTCTTACGAGCAGTACTTC
TRBV7-6,-,-,TRBJ2-1,CASSLQGSYNEQFF,TGTGCCAGCAGCTTACAGGGCTCCTACAATGAGCAGTTCTTC
TRBV5-1,-,TRBD2,TRBJ2-7,CASSPRLAGGVPYEQYF,TGCGCCAGCAGCCCGCGTCTAGCGGGAGGGGTTCCCTACGAGCAGTACTTC
TRBV28,-,TRBD1,TRBJ2-1,CASRTGTVKVNEQFF,TGTGCCAGCAGAACCGGGACAGTTAAAGTCAATGAGCAGTTCTTC
TRBV5-4,-,-,TRBJ2-4,CASSFEGSGRDIQYF,TGTGCCAGCAGCTTTGAGGGGTCTGGAAGGGACATTCAGTACTTC
TRBV5-4,-,TRBD2,TRBJ2-2,CASRKWEGLSDTGELFF,TGTGCCAGCAGGAAATGGGAGGGGCTATCGGACACCGGGGAGCTGTTTTTT
TRBV13,few,-,TRBJ1-1,CASSRQVNTEAFF,TGTGCCAGCAGTCGACAGGTGAACACTGAAGCTTTCTTT
TRBV18,once,-,TRBJ1-3,CASSPEGNTIYF,TGTGCCAGCTCACCTGAAGGAAACACCATATATTTT
TRBV11-3,few,-,TRBJ1-6,CASSLGGKNSPLHF,TGTGCCAGCAGCTTGGGGGGCAAGAATTCACCCCTCCACTTT